A selection of T cell receptor beta chains follows, all from one sample in a study of glioma-infiltrating T cells. TCRdb reanalysed the multiplex PCR reads using MiXCR and keeps one entry per CDR3 protein. This sample has over 120,000 distinct CDR3 sequences, with approximately 40% found just once. The material sequenced was glioma tissue, nonneoplastic brain tissue, or PBMCs (not recorded which). The source of these receptors is a human donor with low-grade glioma or glioblastoma, undergoing nonglioma brain surgery, or in good health (not recorded which). CDR3s include the opening cysteine and the closing phenylalanine or tryptophan. A D gene is named only where the DNA matches it firmly. Rows may omit the clone size; those that give it use once, few, many or a size class.

TRBJ1-6	TRBD1	TRBV28	NA	TGTGCCAGCAGTTTTGAGGGGGCGCGAGCTTCACCCCTCCACTTT	CASSFEGARASPLHF
TRBJ1-2	NA	TRBV27	few	TGTGCCAGCAAACCACAGGGACTAAAAGGCTACACCTTC	CASKPQGLKGYTF
TRBJ1-3	NA	TRBV7-6	NA	TGTGCCAGCAGCTTAGAGAGCTCTGGAAACACCATAAATTTT	CASSLESSGNTINF
TRBJ2-7	TRBD1	TRBV28	NA	TGTGCCAGCAGTTTAGGGCTACACTCGGGACAGGACTCCTACGAGCAGTACTTC	CASSLGLHSGQDSYEQYF
TRBJ1-5	NA	TRBV2	NA	TGTGCCAGCAGCCCGCAGCAAAGGGTCGCACAGCCCCAGCATTTT	CASSPQQRVAQPQHF
TRBJ1-4	TRBD1	TRBV28	few	TGTGCCAGCAGTTTCCACCAGGGGGATGAAAAACTGTTTTTT	CASSFHQGDEKLFF
TRBJ1-1	TRBD1	TRBV4-3	few	TGCGCCAGCAGCCAGGATGACAGGGTAATTGAAGCTTTCTTT	CASSQDDRVIEAFF
TRBJ2-1	NA	TRBV24-1	few	TGTGCCACCAGTGATTCGACAGGCGAGTACAATGAGCAGTTCTTC	CATSDSTGEYNEQFF
TRBJ1-5	NA	TRBV27	NA	TGTGCCAGCAGTTTATCTTACGGCAATCAGCCCCAGCATTTT	CASSLSYGNQPQHF
TRBJ2-3	NA	TRBV7-2	NA	TGTGCCAGCAGCTTCGACCCGAGCACAGATACGCGGTATTTT	CASSFDPSTDTRYF
TRBJ2-1	TRBD2	TRBV7-9	NA	TGTGCCAGCAGCAGGAGGACTAGCGGGCTGAGCTCCTACAATGAGCAGTTCTTC	CASSRRTSGLSSYNEQFF
TRBJ2-5	NA	TRBV20-1	NA	TGCAGTGCTAGGAGTAGTCCATGGGAGACCCAGTACTTC	CSARSSPWETQYF
TRBJ2-5	NA	TRBV6-1	many	TGTGCCAGCAGAGGAGGGAAGGGAACCCAGTACTTC	CASRGGKGTQYF
TRBJ1-1	NA	TRBV6-1	many	TGTGCCAGCACCCCCCGAACGGGGACTTATGGAGCTTTCTTT	CASTPRTGTYGAFF
TRBJ2-3	NA	TRBV7-8	NA	TGTGCCAGCAGCTTAGCCCTGAAGGCGCCGCAGTATTTT	CASSLALKAPQYF
TRBJ1-2	TRBD1	TRBV7-2	NA	TGTGCCAGCAGCTTAGACGCATGGACAGGGGGCGCGGACTATGGCTACACCTTC	CASSLDAWTGGADYGYTF
TRBJ2-7	NA	TRBV3-1	NA	TGTGCCAGCAGCCAAGATCAAGCGGCCGGAGGCTACGAGCAGTACTTC	CASSQDQAAGGYEQYF
TRBJ2-7	NA	TRBV28	NA	TGTGCCAGCAGTTTTTCTGGGACACCCCACGAGCAGTACTTC	CASSFSGTPHEQYF
TRBJ1-1	NA	TRBV6-1	many	TGTGTTACTCGACCCGGGCAGTTCACTGAAGCTTTCTTT	CVTRPGQFTEAFF
TRBJ2-3	NA	TRBV7-2	NA	TGTGCCAGCAGCCAACGAGATACGCAGTATTTT	CASSQRDTQYF
TRBJ2-3	NA	TRBV28	few	TGTGCCATCCCGGGACGCTTGGCTGATACGCAGTATTTT	CAIPGRLADTQYF
TRBJ2-3	TRBD2	TRBV4-1	NA	TGCGCCAGCGGTTCTAGCGGGGGGCAATCAGATACGCAGTATTTT	CASGSSGGQSDTQYF
TRBJ1-1	TRBD1	TRBV2	few	TGTGCCAGCAGTTGGACAGGGAATGCTGAAGCTTTCTTT	CASSWTGNAEAFF
TRBJ2-1	NA	TRBV20-1	NA	TGCAGTGCCCGAAAGGGGCTAGAGCCCTTCAATGAGCAGTTCTTC	CSARKGLEPFNEQFF
TRBJ2-7	NA	TRBV30	NA	TGTGCCTGGAGTGAGAGCTCCTACGAGCAGTACTTC	CAWSESSYEQYF
TRBJ1-2	NA	TRBV29-1	NA	TGCAGCGTTGGGGGACACCGGGCAGAGGGCTACACATTC	CSVGGHRAEGYTF
TRBJ2-7	NA	TRBV6-1	few	TGTGCCAGCAGTGTTTCCGGGGGTCACTACGAGCAGTACTTC	CASSVSGGHYEQYF
TRBJ2-7	TRBD1	TRBV27	NA	TGTGCCAGCAGTTTGAACAGGGGCTACGAGCAGTACTTC	CASSLNRGYEQYF
TRBJ1-2	NA	TRBV7-8	many	TGTGCCAGCAGCTTAAGGGCGGGTGGCTACACCTTC	CASSLRAGGYTF